This T cell receptor beta chain was recorded in a study of OX40 agonist ivuxolimab in advanced cancers. For the study at large: Among those enrolled, mean age was approximately 60 years (range roughly 23 to 85) and about 82% were male. Study outcomes and limitations: CD4+ and CD8+ T cells in blood underwent clonal expansion by week 6 at 0.1 to 3.0 mg/kg.

Method: immunoSEQ multiplex PCR; TCRdb's copy keeps in-frame clones and lacks some. The sample has just over 90,000 clones; roughly 89% are singletons. For this clone: Its antigen remains unidentified.

This CDR3 has 14 residues. CDR1 is SGDLS and CDR2 is YYNGEE in the germline V gene. Between the trimmed V and J ends, which lost 0 bases and 8 bases, there was a span of 14 bases. This clonotype originated in an adult with an advanced solid tumor such as melanoma, head and neck, liver or kidney cancer. The sequences come from CD4+ or CD8+ T cells sorted from blood, collected in a trial of the OX40 agonist ivuxolimab. The chain combines TRBV9 with TRBJ2-5; D remains ambiguous. Written as DNA, the CDR3 is TGTGCCAGCAGCGTAGAACCGGGTGTGTCCACCCAGTACTTC. As protein: CASSVEPGVSTQYF.